Shown below are 7 T cell receptor beta chains from a single sample sequenced in a study of post-analysis software for immune sequencing data (dated by TCRdb to the mid-2010s). Overall study outcomes, separate from this receptor: Significantly higher frequencies in patients than in controls were found for a few TRBV segments, including TRBV5-6, TRBV5-1 and TRBV20-1.

Library generation was performed with PCR. Instrument used: Illumina HiSeq 2500. Unique molecular identifiers were incorporated into TCR beta cDNA libraries to reduce PCR and sequencing biases. The public reads were reprocessed in TCRdb via fastp at Q25 and MiXCR, keeping in-frame beta chains. Each CDR3 protein gets just one entry, which takes the most common genes and DNA from the rows behind it. In this sample the table shows a few hundred thousand distinct CDR3 sequences, around a third of which occur a single time. The ten largest clonotypes hold 5% to 6% of the sample. These receptors' targets are unknown. What was sequenced was blood. The receptor source for this set is a girl aged 2-17 years with multiple sclerosis.

The chain combines TRBV29-1 with TRBJ1-4; 7 nucleotides line up with TRBD1. The V and J ends lost 5 bases and 8 bases, in that order; junction bases with no gene match: 5. The germline V gene encodes CDR1 SQVTM and CDR2 ANQGSEA. The CDR3 runs 12 residues. The CDR3 DNA reads TGCAGCGTTTCTGAGGGGGCGGAAAAACTGTTTTTT. Translation: CSVSEGAEKLFF. The complete variable domain, with remaining parts taken from reference TRBV29-1 and TRBJ1-4, reads SAVISQKPSRDICQRGTSLTIQCQVDSQVTMMFWYRQQPGQSLTLIATANQGSEATYESGFVIDKFPISRPNLTFSTLTVSNMSPEDSSIYLCSVSEGAEKLFFGSGTQLSVL.

A single count supports this clonotype. The rearrangement links TRBV9 to TRBJ1-4; D is ambiguous. The V and J ends lost 0 bases and 0 bases respectively, with 6 bases between them. The CDR3 is 15 amino acids. CDR1 and CDR2 from the germline V gene are SGDLS and YYNGEE. The CDR3 DNA is TGTGCCAGCAGCGTAGAACAGACAACTAATGAAAAACTGTTTTTT. This gives the protein CASSVEQTTNEKLFF.

The CDR3 DNA reads as TGTGCCAGCAGTGGGGGGATGGGCACTGAAGCTTTCTTT. As protein: CASSGGMGTEAFF. V and J are TRBV6-5 and TRBJ1-1; a weak D match, TRBD1 (5 bases). This CDR3 is built from 13 residues. V was clipped by 5 bases and J by 4 bases, with 11 bases between them. CDR1 MNHEY and CDR2 SVGAGI come from the germline V gene.

The chain employs TRBV7-3 and TRBJ2-7; D perhaps matches TRBD1 (6 bases). Germline V gene lookup returns CDR1 SGHTA and CDR2 FQGTGA. The CDR3 extends over 15 amino acids. Trimming shortened V by 9 bases and J by 6 bases, and 24 bases separated the two germline ends. CDR3 residues: CASSMSGTTKSEQYF. The CDR3 DNA reads TGTGCCAGTAGTATGTCCGGGACAACAAAGTCCGAGCAGTACTTC.

Note on this clonotype: Being one base from a much bigger clone, this may be a read error. This chain links TRBV7-2 with TRBJ2-5; 10 nucleotides match TRBD2. The ends lost 5 bases at V and 11 bases at J; junction bases unmatched: 14. There are 15 residues in the CDR3. Germline V gene lookup returns CDR1 SGHTA and CDR2 FQGNSA. The CDR3 DNA reads as TGTGCCAGCAGCCAGCGGGGGGGCCGGTTCTCTGAGCAGTACTTC. Translated: CASSQRGGRFSEQYF.

The rearrangement uses TRBV5-1 and TRBJ2-5, with D possibly matching TRBD2 (7 bases). The V and J ends lost 4 bases and 11 bases respectively, with 18 bases between them. The germline CDR1 and CDR2 sequences are SGHRS and YFSETQ. The CDR3 runs to 13 residues. CDR3 sequence reads: CASSQSGGDEQYF. CDR3 sequence (DNA): TGCGCCAGCAGCCAATCGGGGGGCGATGAGCAGTACTTC.

The chain joins TRBV4-1 to TRBJ1-2; 7 bases fit TRBD1. Losses at the gene ends were 1 base for V and 5 bases for J; bases not matched to a gene: 7. The germline V gene encodes CDR1 MGHRA and CDR2 YSYEKL. The length of the CDR3 is 15 residues. Here the CDR3 DNA reads TGCGCCAGCAGCCAAGCCCCAGGGACAGCATATGGCTACACCTTC. It encodes CASSQAPGTAYGYTF.